Listed below are T cell receptor beta chains from one sample, sequenced in a study of blood T cell repertoires in COVID-19. The assay was immunoSEQ multiplex PCR, and TCRdb's table has in-frame clones only and misses some. The data hold roughly 200,000 clones, with approximately 80% observed a single time. Sequencing was done on a sample of peripheral blood. The receptors here all came from a woman between 50 and 59 years old with active or convalescent COVID-19. The CDR3 runs from the conserved cysteine through the conserved F or W. The D gene is left open where the match is weak. Rows may omit the clone size; those that give it use once, few, many or a size class.

DNA,CDR3,size,V,J,D
TGTGCCAGTCAGGCTTCTAATAGCAATCAGCCCCAGCATTTT,CASQASNSNQPQHF,few,TRBV27,TRBJ1-5,.
TGTGCCAGTAGGAACGCCGGAGGTAGCACTGAAGCTTTCTTT,CASRNAGGSTEAFF,few,TRBV19,TRBJ1-1,.
TGTGCCAGCAGGGAGGGTCGGGGTCCCGGAGAGCAGTACTTC,CASREGRGPGEQYF,.,TRBV28,TRBJ2-7,.
TGTGCCAGCAGTCTACAGTTACCTAATGAAAAACTGTTTTTT,CASSLQLPNEKLFF,.,TRBV6-2/TRBV6-3,TRBJ1-4,.
TGTGCCAGCAGCTTAGAACAGGGGGCAACTGAAGCTTTCTTT,CASSLEQGATEAFF,.,TRBV7-2,TRBJ1-1,TRBD1
TGTGCCAGCAGCTTATTGCCAAACCGAGGCTACGAGCAGTACTTC,CASSLLPNRGYEQYF,.,TRBV7-8,TRBJ2-7,.
TGTGCCAGCAGCCTGGGGGCAGGGGGCATGAACACTGAAGCTTTCTTT,CASSLGAGGMNTEAFF,.,TRBV16,TRBJ1-1,TRBD1
TGTGCCAGCAGCTTAAATGGGAGGAACACTGAAGCTTTCTTT,CASSLNGRNTEAFF,few,TRBV7-2,TRBJ1-1,.
TGTGCCAGCAGCTTATCCGGGAACAATCAGCCCCAGCATTTT,CASSLSGNNQPQHF,many,TRBV7-9,TRBJ1-5,.
TGTGCCAGCAGCTTGATACTAGCGGGAGGTAATGAGCAGTTCTTC,CASSLILAGGNEQFF,once,TRBV5-6,TRBJ2-1,TRBD2
TGTGCCAGCAGCCAAGAGGCAGGGTACAATGAGCAGTTCTTC,CASSQEAGYNEQFF,.,TRBV3-1/TRBV3-2,TRBJ2-1,.
TGTGCCAGCAGCTTGGGGTTGACTAGCATCGCCGAGCAGTACTTC,CASSLGLTSIAEQYF,few,TRBV5-6,TRBJ2-7,TRBD2
TGTGCCATCAGTGAATCAATCGGGACTGGGCGGCCAGATACGCAGTATTTT,CAISESIGTGRPDTQYF,.,TRBV10-3,TRBJ2-3,.
TGTGCCAGCAGCAACCGAACTAGCGGGGACCCCACAGATACGCAGTATTTT,CASSNRTSGDPTDTQYF,once,TRBV7-2,TRBJ2-3,TRBD2
TGTGCCAGCTCAGCTCCGGGACAGGGGATAAGAAGCTACGAGCAGTACTTC,CASSAPGQGIRSYEQYF,few,TRBV18,TRBJ2-7,TRBD1
TGTGCCAGCAGTCAGACTAGCTTCCCGCAAGAGACCCAGTACTTC,CASSQTSFPQETQYF,.,TRBV6-2/TRBV6-3,TRBJ2-5,TRBD2
TGTGCAAGTCGCTTGAGTCAGGAATTCGCGAACACCGGGGAGCTGTTTTTT,CASRLSQEFANTGELFF,.,TRBV12-2,TRBJ2-2,.
TGTGCCAGCAGCTTAGGTAGGGGGGGCGTCGGCGATGAGCAGTTCTTC,CASSLGRGGVGDEQFF,.,TRBV7-2,TRBJ2-1,.
TGTGCCAGCAGTGGGAGGAGCTCCTACAATGAGCAGTTCTTC,CASSGRSSYNEQFF,once,TRBV2,TRBJ2-1,.
TGTGCCAGTAGCTCCGGGACAGGGGGCGTGAACACTGAAGCTTTCTTT,CASSSGTGGVNTEAFF,once,TRBV19,TRBJ1-1,TRBD1
TGCGCCAGCAGCCAAGACCCGGCAGGGCACGATTCACCCCTCCACTTT,CASSQDPAGHDSPLHF,.,TRBV4-3,TRBJ1-6,.
TGTGCCAGCAGCGCTGCGGACAGAAACACCATATATTTT,CASSAADRNTIYF,.,TRBV9,TRBJ1-3,.
TGTGCCACCCGACTAGCAGGCACAGATACGCAGTATTTT,CATRLAGTDTQYF,.,TRBV12-3/TRBV12-4,TRBJ2-3,TRBD2
TGTGCCAGCAGTAATTTAAAGCCCCAGCATTTT,CASSNLKPQHF,.,TRBV27,TRBJ1-5,.
TGTGCCAGTAGTATCTCCCCTAGGACTGAAGCTTTCTTT,CASSISPRTEAFF,.,TRBV19,TRBJ1-1,.
TGTGCCAGCAGCTTACGCTCGGAGGGTTTCCACGAGCAGTACTTC,CASSLRSEGFHEQYF,once,TRBV7-3,TRBJ2-7,.
TGTGCCAGTAGTATTTTCGCTCCTTCCGGGACAGGGGTGGACGGGGAGCTGTTTTTT,CASSIFAPSGTGVDGELFF,.,TRBV19,TRBJ2-2,TRBD1
TGTGCCAGCAGCCCTCGACAGCACCTCTCCTACGAGCAGTACTTC,CASSPRQHLSYEQYF,few,TRBV6-2/TRBV6-3,TRBJ2-7,.
TGCGCCAGCAGCCAAGCCTACCCACTTGGCTATGGCTACACCTTC,CASSQAYPLGYGYTF,.,TRBV4-3,TRBJ1-2,.
TGTGCCAGCAGCTTGGGTAGCGGGAGTCTGTATAATGAGCAGTTCTTC,CASSLGSGSLYNEQFF,.,TRBV5-6,TRBJ2-1,TRBD2
TGTGCCAGCAGCCCCTCGCGGGGGGGAGAGACCCAGTACTTC,CASSPSRGGETQYF,.,TRBV7-2,TRBJ2-5,TRBD2
TGTGCCTGCGGGCCCTATGGCTACACCTTC,CACGPYGYTF,.,TRBV28,TRBJ1-2,.
TGTGCCTGGAGTCCCTCTACCTCAGATACGCAGTATTTT,CAWSPSTSDTQYF,many,TRBV30,TRBJ2-3,.
TGTGCCAGTAGTTCGGGACAGGCCTTTCTGAGCTCCTATAATTCACCCCTCCACTTT,CASSSGQAFLSSYNSPLHF,.,TRBV19,TRBJ1-6,TRBD1
TGTGCCAGCAGCCCGCCCTCTTTACAGGGGACTGAGCAGTTCTTC,CASSPPSLQGTEQFF,once,TRBV11-2,TRBJ2-1,TRBD1
TGTGCCAGCTCACCACAGACAGGGGCGAACACTGAAGCTTTCTTT,CASSPQTGANTEAFF,.,TRBV18,TRBJ1-1,TRBD1
TGTGCCAGCAGCTTAGGAGGGACAGGGGTCCCAGATACGCAGTATTTT,CASSLGGTGVPDTQYF,.,TRBV11-3,TRBJ2-3,TRBD1
TGCGCCAGCAGCTTGGAGGGTAGCGGGAGAGAGACCCAGTACTTC,CASSLEGSGRETQYF,.,TRBV5-1,TRBJ2-5,TRBD2
TGTGCCAGCAGTAACGCCGGGACAGGGGGTTCCTATGGCTACACCTTC,CASSNAGTGGSYGYTF,.,TRBV28,TRBJ1-2,TRBD1
TGTGCCAGCAGTTTATACTCGTCAGGGGGGTCCGGGGAGCTGTTTTTT,CASSLYSSGGSGELFF,.,TRBV27,TRBJ2-2,.
TGCGCCAGCAGCCAAGATAGTACCACCGGGGAGCTGTTTTTT,CASSQDSTTGELFF,many,TRBV4-3,TRBJ2-2,.
TGCGCCAGCAGCTTGGGTCAGTGGGAGGATGGCTACACCTTC,CASSLGQWEDGYTF,.,TRBV5-1,TRBJ1-2,.
TGTGCCAGCAGCCTCCCCCTGGGGCCAGAGACCCAGTACTTC,CASSLPLGPETQYF,.,TRBV28,TRBJ2-5,.
TGTGCCAGCAGTTCGACAGGGGGCCTTAACTATGGCTACACCTTC,CASSSTGGLNYGYTF,.,TRBV6-5,TRBJ1-2,TRBD1
TGTGCCAGCTCTCAACAGGGGGCTAACGGGGAGCTGTTTTTT,CASSQQGANGELFF,.,TRBV18,TRBJ2-2,TRBD1
TGTGCCAGCAGGGAGGGAGCTGGAAACACCATATATTTT,CASREGAGNTIYF,.,TRBV6-5,TRBJ1-3,.
TGTGCCAGCAGCCCAGGACTGGGCGGTAGGCGGAACACTGAAGCTTTCTTT,CASSPGLGGRRNTEAFF,.,TRBV28,TRBJ1-1,.
TGTGCCAGCAGAGGGGCAGGGCACAACTATGGCTACACCTTC,CASRGAGHNYGYTF,few,TRBV28,TRBJ1-2,.
TGTGCCAGCAGCTACGGAGGGGAGTATGGCTACACCTTC,CASSYGGEYGYTF,.,TRBV7-2,TRBJ1-2,.
TGTGCCAGCAGCCTAAGGACAACGAGCTCCTACGAGCAGTACTTC,CASSLRTTSSYEQYF,.,TRBV7-9,TRBJ2-7,.
TGTGCCAGCAGGACAGTTTCCTACGAGCAGTACTTC,CASRTVSYEQYF,few,TRBV6-5,TRBJ2-7,.